One and the same sample provided the 32 T cell receptor beta chains below, sequenced in a study of T cell changes during pregnancy in multiple sclerosis. The assay was immunoSEQ multiplex PCR, and TCRdb's table has in-frame clones only and misses some. The profile shows roughly 93,000 clones, 80% to 95% of them singletons. The sample consisted of peripheral blood, taken in the first trimester of pregnancy. The receptors shown here come from a female donor in good health, enrolled as a control in a pregnancy study.

The chain couples TRBV2 to TRBJ1-5; 10 nucleotides agree with TRBD1. The length of the CDR3 is 15 residues. J lost 5 bases, V lost 6 bases, and 7 bases had no gene match. Germline V gene sequence: CDR1 SNHLY, CDR2 FYNNEI. CDR3 sequence: CASRVGQGLYQPQHF. CDR3 in DNA: TGTGCCAGCAGGGTGGGACAGGGGCTCTATCAGCCCCAGCATTTT.

This chain uses TRBV5-1 with TRBJ1-2, with D unclear. Germline assignment: CDR1 SGHRS and CDR2 YFSETQ. The V end was cut by 0 bases, the J end by 4 bases, with 10 bases between. The length of the CDR3 is 14 residues. The CDR3 DNA reads TGCGCCAGCAGCTTGGCACAGCCCCTCTATGGCTACACCTTC. Encoded protein: CASSLAQPLYGYTF.

CDR3 in DNA: TGTGCCAGCAATCTAGTTCCGGACAGGGGGTATGGCTACACCTTC. It translates to CASNLVPDRGYGYTF. The rearrangement uses TRBV7-9 and TRBJ1-2; 10 positions match TRBD1. The CDR3 is 15 residues long. The germline gives CDR1 SEHNR, CDR2 FQNEAQ (reference sequence). Losses at the gene ends were 7 bases for V and 5 bases for J; bases not matched to a gene: 10.

The chain carries TRBV11-1 and TRBJ1-4, with 10 bases fitting TRBD1. Germline V gene data show CDR1 as SGHAT and CDR2 as FQDESV (reference sequence). Unmatched junction bases numbered 10, after V lost 4 bases and J lost 8 bases. The CDR3 extends over 16 amino acids. The CDR3 sequence is CASSSPWDRGKEKLFF. The CDR3 DNA is TGTGCCAGCAGCTCACCTTGGGACAGGGGTAAAGAAAAACTGTTTTTT. Based on the CDR3 plus reference TRBV11-1 and TRBJ1-4, the full variable domain is EAEVAQSPRYKITEKSQAVAFWCDPISGHATLYWYRQILGQGPELLVQFQDESVVDDSQLPKDRFSAERLKGVDSTLKIQPAELGDSAMYLCASSSPWDRGKEKLFFGSGTQLSVL.

The chain couples TRBV11-1 to TRBJ2-1; D might be TRBD1 (6 bases). Germline assignment: CDR1 SGHAT and CDR2 FQDESV (reference sequence). This CDR3 is built from 16 residues. Trimming took off 3 bases at V and 4 bases at J, with 16 bases between the two ends. The chain's CDR3 is CASSLGHSVEYNEQFF. CDR3 DNA: TGTGCCAGCAGCTTGGGACACTCGGTAGAATACAATGAGCAGTTCTTC. The full variable domain, rest sourced from reference TRBV11-1 and TRBJ2-1, is EAEVAQSPRYKITEKSQAVAFWCDPISGHATLYWYRQILGQGPELLVQFQDESVVDDSQLPKDRFSAERLKGVDSTLKIQPAELGDSAMYLCASSLGHSVEYNEQFFGPGTRLTVL.

This clone was counted only a few times. The rearrangement joins TRBV5-4 to TRBJ1-6, with TRBD1 as a possible D gene (5 bases). Germline V lookup: CDR1 SGHNT, CDR2 YYREEE (reference sequence). Deletions cut 6 bases from V and 7 bases from J, with 14 bases between. The CDR3 runs 14 residues. In DNA form, the CDR3 reads TGTGCCAGCAAATTTTGGGGCACGAATTCACCCCTCCACTTT. It codes for CASKFWGTNSPLHF.

Remarks on this clone: A junction boundary mismatches the germline segment, possibly from a read error. The chain uses TRBV30 and TRBJ1-3, with TRBD1 matching over 7 bases. The CDR3 runs to 16 residues. The V gene's germline CDR1 is GTSNPN and CDR2 SVGIG (reference sequence). The CDR3 nucleotides read TGTGCATGGAGTGTACAACCCAGGGGGATTGGAAACACCATATATTTT. Residues: CAWSVQPRGIGNTIYF.

This rearrangement joins TRBV5-3 to TRBJ2-2; 8 bases line up with TRBD2. TRBV5-3 qualifies as an ORF whose function is uncertain. The V gene end was trimmed by 5 bases and the J gene end by 7 bases; junction bases not matched to a gene: 10. CDR3 size: 15 residues. The CDR3 DNA reads as TGTGCCAGAAGGAGGGGACTAGGAGGTTTCGGGGAGCTGTTTTTT. This sequence encodes CARRRGLGGFGELFF.

V gene TRBV7-9 combines with J gene TRBJ1-1; the match to TRBD1 covers 9 bases. V shed 3 bases, J shed 11 bases, and the junction held 10 bases outside the gene matches. The CDR3 has 14 amino acids. In germline, CDR1 is SEHNR, CDR2 FQNEAQ (reference sequence). The CDR3: CASSLGWDRVNAFF. Here the CDR3 DNA reads TGTGCCAGCAGCTTGGGGTGGGACAGGGTAAATGCTTTCTTT.

This chain uses TRBV5-1 with TRBJ2-1; unclear D gene. Germline V CDR1 and CDR2: SGHRS, YFSETQ. The V gene lost 0 bases and the J gene lost 4 bases, with 8 bases spanning the gap. CDR3 size: 14 residues. CDR3 nucleotide sequence: TGCGCCAGCAGCTTGGAAGCACGGTACAATGAGCAGTTCTTC. As protein: CASSLEARYNEQFF.

The chain links TRBV5-1 to TRBJ2-2; D may be TRBD2 (5 bases). CDR1 and CDR2 (germline): SGHRS, YFSETQ. V lost 4 bases and J lost 5, with 12 bases in between. The CDR3 is 14 residues long. CDR3 nucleotides: TGCGCCAGCAGCCGAACTAGGGTGACCGGGGAGCTGTTTTTT. Protein sequence: CASSRTRVTGELFF.

The chain couples TRBV14 to TRBJ2-2; a weak D match, TRBD1 (5 bases). CDR3 length equals 13 residues. With 4 bases removed from V and 6 bases from J, the gap between germline ends came to 9 bases. CDR1 is SGHDN, CDR2 FVKESK, per germline. The CDR3 DNA reads as TGTGCCAGCAGCCTCCAGGGCTCCGGGGAGCTGTTTTTT. Its translation: CASSLQGSGELFF. The full variable domain, its missing parts supplied by reference TRBV14 and TRBJ2-2, is EAGVTQFPSHSVIEKGQTVTLRCDPISGHDNLYWYRRVMGKEIKFLLHFVKESKQDESGMPNNRFLAERTGGTYSTLKVQPAELEDSGVYFCASSLQGSGELFFGEGSRLTVL.

The genes are TRBV11-3 and TRBJ2-7; possible D gene TRBD2, 7 bases. Trimming took 5 bases from V and 0 from J, leaving 11 bases between them. CDR1 and CDR2 (germline): SGHNT, YENEEA. This CDR3 is 14 amino acids long. Here the CDR3 DNA reads TGTGCCAGCAGCAGGGGGGGAAGCTCCTACGAGCAGTACTTC. It codes for CASSRGGSSYEQYF.

In its sample, this clone was seen once. J is TRBJ1-2 and V is TRBV2; D gene unclear. Trimming removed 3 bases from V and 9 bases from J, with 20 bases in between. This CDR3 has 15 residues. In germline, CDR1 is SNHLY, CDR2 FYNNEI. The CDR3 protein is CASSDFSITRMRYTF. The CDR3 DNA reads TGTGCCAGCAGTGATTTCTCGATTACACGTATGCGCTACACCTTC.

This clone has just one count. V is TRBV14 and J is TRBJ1-2; 9 bases are shared with TRBD1. The trim removed 1 base at V and 5 bases at J, leaving 8 bases unmatched. Germline V gene data show CDR1 as SGHDN and CDR2 as FVKESK. The CDR3 has 16 residues. The CDR3 DNA follows: TGTGCCAGCAGCCAAGCCTTTACAGGGGGCCGGTATGGCTACACCTTC. Translated, it gives CASSQAFTGGRYGYTF.

J is TRBJ2-1 and V is TRBV6-4; 9 positions match TRBD1. The V gene's germline CDR1 is MRHNA and CDR2 SNTAGT. The CDR3 has 15 amino acids. V shed 3 bases, J shed 5 bases, and the junction held 5 bases outside the gene matches. The CDR3 region is CASSEGTGLNNEQFF. CDR3 sequence (DNA): TGTGCCAGCAGTGAGGGGACAGGGCTTAACAATGAGCAGTTCTTC.

This clone was seen only once. The gene calls are TRBV5-4 and TRBJ1-1; 8 bases agree with TRBD1. V shed 4 bases, J shed 2 bases, and the junction held 4 bases outside the gene matches. CDR1 SGHNT and CDR2 YYREEE come from the germline V gene (reference sequence). CDR3 length equals 14 residues. The CDR3 here is CASSPQGANTEAFF. DNA of the CDR3: TGTGCCAGCAGCCCGCAGGGGGCCAACACTGAAGCTTTCTTT.

The genes are TRBV28 and TRBJ2-7; 10 positions match TRBD1. The V segment lost 8 bases and the J segment 1 base; nucleotides outside the gene matches: 11. CDR3 length equals 16 residues. CDR1 and CDR2 (germline): MDHEN, SYDVKM. DNA of the CDR3: TGTGCCAGCGCGGGGACAGGGGCGCCAAAATCCTACGAGCAGTACTTC. Amino acid sequence: CASAGTGAPKSYEQYF.

The chain uses TRBV6-1 and TRBJ1-4; 7 nucleotides line up with TRBD1. Germline V gene sequence: CDR1 MNHNS, CDR2 SASEGT. The CDR3 covers 11 residues. With 6 bases clipped from V and 8 bases from J, the junction kept 0 bases outside the gene matches. CDR3 sequence: CASSRGEKLFF. The DNA of the CDR3 is TGTGCCAGCAGCAGGGGGGAAAAACTGTTTTTT.

This clone was picked up one time. V and J are TRBV6-4 and TRBJ1-4; 9 nucleotides match TRBD1. The germline gives CDR1 MRHNA, CDR2 SNTAGT. The CDR3 has 15 amino acids. The ends lost 6 bases at V and 7 bases at J; junction bases unmatched: 9. Here the CDR3 DNA reads TGTGCCAGCAGCGAGCAGGGGACAGGGAGTGAAAAACTGTTTTTT. Translated: CASSEQGTGSEKLFF.

The V gene is TRBV7-9, the J gene TRBJ2-5, with a possible D match to TRBD2 (5 bases). The CDR3 has 13 amino acids. Germline-derived CDR1 and CDR2 are SEHNR and FQNEAQ (reference sequence). V was clipped by 1 base and J by 4 bases, with 7 bases between them. The CDR3 DNA follows: TGTGCCAGCAGCTTAGGGCTAGCAGAGACCCAGTACTTC. Encoded protein: CASSLGLAETQYF.

J is TRBJ1-2 and V is TRBV7-2; TRBD1 might be the D (5 bases). From germline, CDR1 is SGHTA and CDR2 FQGNSA. V lost 7 bases and J lost 4, with 13 bases in between. The CDR3 is 13 residues long. The CDR3 is CASTLGGTYGYTF. The CDR3 DNA sequence: TGTGCCAGCACCCTTGGGGGGACCTATGGCTACACCTTC.

The chain has TRBV28 and TRBJ2-7; 8 nucleotides align to TRBD1. CDR3 size: 14 residues. Germline trimming cut 3 bases from V and 2 bases from J; bases unmatched to any gene: 3. CDR1 is MDHEN and CDR2 is SYDVKM in the germline V gene. The CDR3 loop is CASSLGRGPYEQYF. Written as DNA, the CDR3 is TGTGCCAGCAGTTTGGGCAGGGGGCCCTACGAGCAGTACTTC.

DNA for the CDR3: TGCGCCAGCAGCACCGGACAGGCGACAGATACGCAGTATTTT. Its translation is CASSTGQATDTQYF. V usage is TRBV5-1 and J usage is TRBJ2-3; 7 bases align to TRBD1. J was trimmed by 3 bases and V by 4 bases; bases with no gene match: 5. The germline CDR1 and CDR2 sequences are SGHRS and YFSETQ. The CDR3 spans 14 residues.

This chain links TRBV4-1 with TRBJ1-4; TRBD1 agrees at 9 bases. With 2 bases clipped from V and 5 bases from J, the junction kept 9 bases outside the gene matches. From germline, CDR1 is MGHRA and CDR2 YSYEKL. The CDR3 sequence is 17 residues long. CDR3 coding DNA: TGCGCCAGCAGCCAACTCGGTGTCGGGACAGGGAATGAAAAACTGTTTTTT. This codes for CASSQLGVGTGNEKLFF.

V gene TRBV14 combines with J gene TRBJ2-2; tentatively, D is TRBD1 (5 bases). V was shortened by 3 bases and J by 5 bases, with 13 bases between the two germline ends. CDR1 is SGHDN and CDR2 is FVKESK in the germline V gene. The CDR3 extends over 15 amino acids. The CDR3 coding sequence is TGTGCCAGCAGCCAGGAAACCACAGGTACCGGGGAGCTGTTTTTT. Its protein product is CASSQETTGTGELFF.

CDR3 amino acids: CASSLEGAYNQPQHF. As DNA, the CDR3 is TGTGCCAGCAGCTTGGAGGGGGCTTACAATCAGCCCCAGCATTTT. V usage is TRBV5-5 and J usage is TRBJ1-5; 7 bases fit TRBD1. Germline CDR1 is SGHKS and CDR2 is YYEKEE (reference sequence). The V gene end was trimmed by 0 bases and the J gene end by 3 bases; junction bases not matched to a gene: 3. There are 15 residues in the CDR3.

V usage is TRBV7-9 and J usage is TRBJ1-5; the D is unclear. Germline V gene sequence: CDR1 SEHNR, CDR2 FQNEAQ (reference sequence). The CDR3 runs 13 residues. Trimming cost V 7 bases and J 0 bases, with 7 bases left between them. The CDR3 protein is CASKRDSNQPQHF. DNA of the CDR3: TGTGCCAGCAAGAGGGATAGCAATCAGCCCCAGCATTTT.

V gene TRBV19 combines with J gene TRBJ1-2; D not certain. The germline V and J ends were trimmed by 4 bases and 5 bases, with 11 bases remaining between them. There are 13 residues in the CDR3. The V gene's germline CDR1 is LNHDA and CDR2 SQIVND (reference sequence). The chain's CDR3 is CASSKSDTYGYTF. The DNA for the CDR3 is TGTGCCAGTAGTAAGTCTGACACATATGGCTACACCTTC.

This sequence joins TRBV15 and TRBJ2-5; D is unresolved. The CDR3 loop spans 13 amino acids. Germline-derived CDR1 and CDR2 are LNHNV and YYDKDF (reference sequence). Trimming cost V 0 bases and J 8 bases, with 10 bases left between them. The CDR3: CATSRDSKATQYF. The DNA for the CDR3 is TGTGCCACCAGCAGAGATTCGAAAGCTACCCAGTACTTC.

DNA of the CDR3: TGTGCCAGCAGCGTCCGGAGGCTGGGTGGAAACACCATATATTTT. This translates into CASSVRRLGGNTIYF. V is TRBV6-5 and J is TRBJ1-3; D not certain. The CDR3 spans 15 residues. Between the trimmed V and J ends, which lost 6 bases and 3 bases, there was a span of 15 bases. Per the germline V gene, CDR1 is MNHEY and CDR2 is SVGAGI.

The rearrangement uses TRBV5-6 and TRBJ1-5, with D unresolved. Trimming stripped 6 bases from V and 4 bases from J, with 8 bases between. The CDR3 has 12 amino acids. CDR1 is SGHDT and CDR2 is YYEEEE in the germline V gene. The chain's CDR3 is CASTKQNQPQHF. The CDR3 bases are TGTGCCAGCACCAAACAGAATCAGCCCCAGCATTTT.